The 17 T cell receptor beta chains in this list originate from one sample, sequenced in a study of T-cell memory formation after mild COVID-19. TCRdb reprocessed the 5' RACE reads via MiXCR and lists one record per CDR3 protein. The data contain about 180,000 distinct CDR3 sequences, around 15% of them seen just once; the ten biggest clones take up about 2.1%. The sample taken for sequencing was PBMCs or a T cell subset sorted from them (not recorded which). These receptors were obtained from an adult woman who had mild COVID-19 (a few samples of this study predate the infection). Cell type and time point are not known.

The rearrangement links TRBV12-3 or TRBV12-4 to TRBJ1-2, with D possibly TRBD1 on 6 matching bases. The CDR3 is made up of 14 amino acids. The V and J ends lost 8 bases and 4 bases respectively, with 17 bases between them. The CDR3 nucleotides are TGTGCCAGCTTTGGGGGCAGGGGAGGCTATGGCTACACCTTC. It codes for CASFGGRGGYGYTF.

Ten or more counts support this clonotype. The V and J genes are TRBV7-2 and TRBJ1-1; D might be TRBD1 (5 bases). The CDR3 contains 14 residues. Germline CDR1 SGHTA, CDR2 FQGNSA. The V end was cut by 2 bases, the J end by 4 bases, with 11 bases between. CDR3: CASSLTAGSTEAFF. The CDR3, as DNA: TGTGCCAGCAGCTTAACGGCAGGGAGCACTGAAGCTTTCTTT.

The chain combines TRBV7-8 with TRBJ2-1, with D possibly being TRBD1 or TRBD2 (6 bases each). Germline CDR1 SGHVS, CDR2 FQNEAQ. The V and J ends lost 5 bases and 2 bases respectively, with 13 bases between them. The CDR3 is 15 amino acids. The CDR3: CASSPLGGAYNEQFF. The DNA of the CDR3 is TGTGCCAGCAGCCCCCTGGGGGGCGCCTACAATGAGCAGTTCTTC. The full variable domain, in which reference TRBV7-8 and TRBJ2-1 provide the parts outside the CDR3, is GAGVSQSPRYKVAKRGQDVALRCDPISGHVSLFWYQQALGQGPEFLTYFQNEAQLDKSGLPSDRFFAERPEGSVSTLKIQRTQQEDSAVYLCASSPLGGAYNEQFFGPGTRLTVL.

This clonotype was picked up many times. Here the CDR3 reads CASSPGTGYTDTQYF. The CDR3 DNA is TGTGCCAGCAGCCCGGGGACAGGCTACACAGATACGCAGTATTTT. J is TRBJ2-3 and V is TRBV7-9, with TRBD1 matching 8 bases. The CDR3 totals 15 residues. Looked up from germline, CDR1 is SEHNR and CDR2 is FQNEAQ (reference sequence). Unmatched junction bases numbered 6, after V lost 5 bases and J lost 2 bases.

The CDR3 spells CSVGLAGDYEQYF. CDR3 in DNA: TGCAGCGTTGGACTAGCGGGAGACTACGAGCAGTACTTC. The chain uses TRBV29-1 and TRBJ2-7; 12 nucleotides match TRBD2. Trimming took 4 bases from V and 3 from J; bases not matched to a gene: 1. This CDR3 comprises 13 residues. Germline CDR1 is SQVTM and CDR2 is ANQGSEA.

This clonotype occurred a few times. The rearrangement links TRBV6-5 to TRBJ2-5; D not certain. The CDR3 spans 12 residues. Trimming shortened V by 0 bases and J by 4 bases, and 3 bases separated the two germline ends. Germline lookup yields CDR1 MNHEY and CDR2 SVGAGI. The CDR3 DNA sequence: TGTGCCAGCAGTTACTCGCGAGAGACCCAGTACTTC. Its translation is CASSYSRETQYF.

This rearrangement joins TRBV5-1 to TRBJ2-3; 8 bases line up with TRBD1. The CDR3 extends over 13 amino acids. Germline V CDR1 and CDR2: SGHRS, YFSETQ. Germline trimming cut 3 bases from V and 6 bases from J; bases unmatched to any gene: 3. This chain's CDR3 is CASSSDRVDTQYF. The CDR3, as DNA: TGCGCCAGCAGCTCGGACAGGGTTGATACGCAGTATTTT.

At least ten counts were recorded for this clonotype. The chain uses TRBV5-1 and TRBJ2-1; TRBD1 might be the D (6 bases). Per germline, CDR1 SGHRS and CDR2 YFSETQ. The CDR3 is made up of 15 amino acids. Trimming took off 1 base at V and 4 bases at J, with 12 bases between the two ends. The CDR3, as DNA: TGCGCCAGCAGCTTGTCCCCTGGACAGTACAATGAGCAGTTCTTC. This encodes CASSLSPGQYNEQFF. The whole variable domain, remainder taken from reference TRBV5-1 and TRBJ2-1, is KAGVTQTPRYLIKTRGQQVTLSCSPISGHRSVSWYQQTPGQGLQFLFEYFSETQRNKGNFPGRFSGRQFSNSRSEMNVSTLELGDSALYLCASSLSPGQYNEQFFGPGTRLTVL.

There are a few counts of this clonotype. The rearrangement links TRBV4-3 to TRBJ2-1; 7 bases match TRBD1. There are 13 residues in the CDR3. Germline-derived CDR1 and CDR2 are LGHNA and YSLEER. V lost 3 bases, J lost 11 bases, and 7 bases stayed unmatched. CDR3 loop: CASSQADRPQQFF. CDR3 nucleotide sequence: TGCGCCAGCAGCCAGGCGGACAGGCCGCAGCAGTTCTTC.

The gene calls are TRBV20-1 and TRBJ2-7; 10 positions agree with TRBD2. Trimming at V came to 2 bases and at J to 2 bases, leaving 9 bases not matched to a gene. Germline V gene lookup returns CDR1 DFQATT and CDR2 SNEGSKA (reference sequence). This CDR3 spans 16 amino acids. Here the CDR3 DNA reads TGCAGTGCTAGAAGAGGGTGGCTAGCGGGGGCCTACGAGCAGTACTTC. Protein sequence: CSARRGWLAGAYEQYF.

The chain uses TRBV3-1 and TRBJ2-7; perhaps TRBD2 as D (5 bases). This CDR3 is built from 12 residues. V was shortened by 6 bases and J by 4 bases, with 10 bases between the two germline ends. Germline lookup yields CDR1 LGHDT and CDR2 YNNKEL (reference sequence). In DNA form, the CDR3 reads TGTGCCAGCAGGAAGGGAGAGTACGAGCAGTACTTC. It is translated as CASRKGEYEQYF.

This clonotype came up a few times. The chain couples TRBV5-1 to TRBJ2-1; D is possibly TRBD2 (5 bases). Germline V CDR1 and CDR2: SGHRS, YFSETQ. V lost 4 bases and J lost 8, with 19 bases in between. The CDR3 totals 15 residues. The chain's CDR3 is CASSPGGRGSDEQFF. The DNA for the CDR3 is TGCGCCAGCAGCCCAGGTGGGAGAGGGAGCGATGAGCAGTTCTTC.

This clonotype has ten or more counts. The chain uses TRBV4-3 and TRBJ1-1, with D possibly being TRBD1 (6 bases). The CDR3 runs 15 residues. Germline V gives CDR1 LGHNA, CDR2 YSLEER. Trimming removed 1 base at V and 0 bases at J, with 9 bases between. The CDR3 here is CASSQGRTVNTEAFF. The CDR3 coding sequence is TGCGCCAGCAGCCAAGGGAGGACAGTGAACACTGAAGCTTTCTTT.

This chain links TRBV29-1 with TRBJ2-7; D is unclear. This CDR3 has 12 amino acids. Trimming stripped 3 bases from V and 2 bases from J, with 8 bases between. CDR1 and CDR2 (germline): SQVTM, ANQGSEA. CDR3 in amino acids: CSVETIAYEQYF. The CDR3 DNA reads TGCAGCGTTGAGACCATTGCCTACGAGCAGTACTTC.

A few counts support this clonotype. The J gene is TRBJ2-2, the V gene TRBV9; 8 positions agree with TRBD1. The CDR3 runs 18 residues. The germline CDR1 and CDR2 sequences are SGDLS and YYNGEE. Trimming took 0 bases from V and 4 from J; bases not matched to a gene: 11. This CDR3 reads CASSVDPGGQARTGELFF. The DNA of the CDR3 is TGTGCCAGCAGCGTAGATCCCGGGGGACAGGCGCGCACCGGGGAGCTGTTTTTT.

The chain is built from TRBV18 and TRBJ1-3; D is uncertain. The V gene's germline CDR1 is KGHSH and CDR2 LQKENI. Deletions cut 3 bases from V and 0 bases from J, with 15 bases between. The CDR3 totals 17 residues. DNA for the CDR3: TGTGCCAGCTCACCGCCTAACAGTGCTCACTCTGGAAACACCATATATTTT. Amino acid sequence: CASSPPNSAHSGNTIYF. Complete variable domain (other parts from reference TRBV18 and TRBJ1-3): NAGVMQNPRHLVRRRGQEARLRCSPMKGHSHVYWYRQLPEEGLKFMVYLQKENIIDESGMPKERFSAEFPKEGPSILRIQQVVRGDSAAYFCASSPPNSAHSGNTIYFGEGSWLTVV.

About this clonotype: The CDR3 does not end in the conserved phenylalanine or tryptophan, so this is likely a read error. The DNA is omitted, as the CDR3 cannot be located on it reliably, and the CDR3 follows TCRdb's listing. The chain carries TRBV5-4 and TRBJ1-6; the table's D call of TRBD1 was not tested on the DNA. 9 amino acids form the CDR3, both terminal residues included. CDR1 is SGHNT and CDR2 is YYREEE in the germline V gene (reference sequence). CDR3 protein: CASSLNRGK.